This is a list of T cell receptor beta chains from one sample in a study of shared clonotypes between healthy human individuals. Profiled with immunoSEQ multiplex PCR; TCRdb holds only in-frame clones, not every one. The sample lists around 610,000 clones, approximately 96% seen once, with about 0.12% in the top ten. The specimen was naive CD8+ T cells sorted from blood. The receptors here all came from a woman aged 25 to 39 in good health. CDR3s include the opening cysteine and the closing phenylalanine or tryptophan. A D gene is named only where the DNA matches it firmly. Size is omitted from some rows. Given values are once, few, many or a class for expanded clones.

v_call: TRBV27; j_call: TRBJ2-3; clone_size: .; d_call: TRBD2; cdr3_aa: CASSLLALEDTQYF; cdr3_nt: TGTGCCAGCTCGTTACTAGCGCTAGAGGATACGCAGTATTTT
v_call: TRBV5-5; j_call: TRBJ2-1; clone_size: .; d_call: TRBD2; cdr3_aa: CASSFELAGEEQFF; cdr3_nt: TGTGCCAGCAGCTTTGAACTAGCGGGTGAAGAGCAGTTCTTC
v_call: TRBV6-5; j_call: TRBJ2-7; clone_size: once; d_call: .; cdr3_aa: CASSYSSYRVSYEQYF; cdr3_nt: TGTGCCAGCAGTTACTCGAGTTACAGGGTGAGCTACGAGCAGTACTTC
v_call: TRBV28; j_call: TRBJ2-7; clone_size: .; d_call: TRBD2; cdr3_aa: CASSLTSGGPYEQYF; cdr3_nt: TGTGCCAGCAGTTTGACGTCGGGAGGGCCGTACGAGCAGTACTTC
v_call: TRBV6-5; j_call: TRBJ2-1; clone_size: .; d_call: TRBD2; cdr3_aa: CARQREHNEQFF; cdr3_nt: TGTGCCAGGCAGCGGGAACACAATGAGCAGTTCTTC
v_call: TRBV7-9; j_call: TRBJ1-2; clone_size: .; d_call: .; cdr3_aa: CASSLGLGVNYGYTF; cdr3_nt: TGTGCCAGCAGCTTAGGCTTGGGGGTTAACTATGGCTACACCTTC
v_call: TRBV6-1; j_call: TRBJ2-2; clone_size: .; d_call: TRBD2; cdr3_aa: CASSEVASGRAGTGELFF; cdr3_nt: TGTGCCAGCAGTGAAGTTGCTAGCGGGAGGGCCGGCACCGGGGAGCTGTTTTTT
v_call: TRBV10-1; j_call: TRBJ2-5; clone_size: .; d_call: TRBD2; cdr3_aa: CASSDPPSGINQETQYF; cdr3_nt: TGCGCCAGCAGTGACCCCCCTAGCGGGATAAACCAAGAGACCCAGTACTTC
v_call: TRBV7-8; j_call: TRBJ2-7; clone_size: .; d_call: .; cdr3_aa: CASSLAGGGSYEQYF; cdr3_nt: TGTGCCAGCAGCTTAGCAGGAGGGGGCTCCTACGAGCAGTACTTC
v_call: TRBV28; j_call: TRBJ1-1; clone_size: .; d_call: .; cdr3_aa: CASIQTGMNTEAFF; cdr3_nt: TGTGCCAGCATCCAGACAGGTATGAACACTGAAGCTTTCTTT
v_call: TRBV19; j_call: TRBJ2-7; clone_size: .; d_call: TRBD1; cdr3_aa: CASSAFRTGTYEQYF; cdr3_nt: TGTGCCAGTAGTGCATTCAGGACAGGGACCTACGAGCAGTACTTC
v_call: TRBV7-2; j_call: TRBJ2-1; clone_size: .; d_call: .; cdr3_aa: CASTPGLGYNEQFF; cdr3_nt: TGTGCCAGCACCCCGGGACTGGGGTACAATGAGCAGTTCTTC
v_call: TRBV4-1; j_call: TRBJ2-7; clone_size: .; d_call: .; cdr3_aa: CASSLSSGGGYEQYF; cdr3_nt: TGCGCCAGCAGCCTAAGCAGCGGAGGGGGGTACGAGCAGTACTTC
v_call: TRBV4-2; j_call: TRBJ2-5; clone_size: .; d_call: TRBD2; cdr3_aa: CASSPGLAGGQETQYF; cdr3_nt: TGTGCCAGCAGTCCCGGACTAGCGGGAGGCCAAGAGACCCAGTACTTC
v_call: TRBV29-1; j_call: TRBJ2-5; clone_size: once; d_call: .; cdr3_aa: CSVEDGGESETQYF; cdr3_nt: TGCAGCGTTGAAGACGGGGGAGAGAGTGAGACCCAGTACTTC
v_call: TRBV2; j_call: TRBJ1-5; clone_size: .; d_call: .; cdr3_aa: CASSEFLGLSNQPQHF; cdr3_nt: TGTGCCAGCAGTGAGTTTTTGGGGTTGAGCAATCAGCCCCAGCATTTT
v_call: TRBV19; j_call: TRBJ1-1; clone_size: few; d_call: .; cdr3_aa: CASSIWASEAFF; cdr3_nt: TGTGCCAGTAGTATTTGGGCCTCTGAAGCTTTCTTT
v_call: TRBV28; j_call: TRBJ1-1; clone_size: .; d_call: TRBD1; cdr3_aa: CASSLVGQGFTEAFF; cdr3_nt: TGTGCCAGCAGTTTGGTTGGACAGGGTTTCACTGAAGCTTTCTTT
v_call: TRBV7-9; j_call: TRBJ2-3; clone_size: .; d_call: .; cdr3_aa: CASSRSWDTQYF; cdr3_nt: TGTGCCAGCAGCCGATCGTGGGATACGCAGTATTTT
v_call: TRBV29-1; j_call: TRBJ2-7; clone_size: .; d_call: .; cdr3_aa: CSLWDGDSYEQYF; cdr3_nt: TGCAGCCTGTGGGACGGGGATAGCTACGAGCAGTACTTC
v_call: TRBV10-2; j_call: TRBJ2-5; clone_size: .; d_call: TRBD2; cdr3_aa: CASSLAGIQETQYF; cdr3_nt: TGCGCCAGCAGTTTAGCGGGAATCCAAGAGACCCAGTACTTC
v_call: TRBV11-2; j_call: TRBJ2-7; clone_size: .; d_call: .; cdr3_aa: CASSEGRQTTWEQYF; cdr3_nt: TGTGCCAGCAGCGAAGGGCGTCAAACTACCTGGGAGCAGTACTTC
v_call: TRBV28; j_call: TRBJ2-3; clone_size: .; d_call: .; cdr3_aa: CASSLEGWSTDTQYF; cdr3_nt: TGTGCCAGCAGTCTTGAGGGATGGAGCACAGATACGCAGTATTTT
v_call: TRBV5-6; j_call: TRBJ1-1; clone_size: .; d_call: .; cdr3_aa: CASRFGAVAEAFF; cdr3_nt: TGTGCCAGCAGGTTTGGGGCCGTCGCTGAAGCTTTCTTT
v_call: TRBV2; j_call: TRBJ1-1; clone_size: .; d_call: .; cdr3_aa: CASSATGTGLNTEAFF; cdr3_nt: TGTGCCAGCAGCGCCACAGGGACCGGTCTAAACACTGAAGCTTTCTTT
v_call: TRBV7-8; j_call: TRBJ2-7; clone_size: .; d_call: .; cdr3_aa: CASRGVAEYEQYF; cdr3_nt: TGTGCCAGCAGGGGGGTAGCGGAATACGAGCAGTACTTC
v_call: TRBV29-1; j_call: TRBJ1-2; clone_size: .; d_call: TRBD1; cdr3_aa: CSVTPRTGGIYGYTF; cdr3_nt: TGCAGCGTTACGCCTCGGACAGGGGGAATCTATGGCTACACCTTC
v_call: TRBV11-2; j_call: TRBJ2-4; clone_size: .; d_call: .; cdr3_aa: CASGLAKNIQYF; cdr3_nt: TGTGCTTCAGGGTTAGCCAAAAACATTCAGTACTTC
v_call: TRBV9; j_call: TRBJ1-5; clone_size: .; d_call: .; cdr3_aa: CASSVGSQIIEPQHF; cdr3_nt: TGTGCCAGCAGCGTAGGGTCGCAGATCATTGAGCCCCAGCATTTT